The present TCR beta chain was sequenced within a study of blood T cell repertoires in COVID-19. Background on the study: Samples representing acute and convalescent COVID-19 were sourced from the United States, Italy and Spain. T cells, B-cell-depleted T cells, or PBMCs provided the cDNA or gDNA that served as material.

In the original processing: Quantification of nucleated cells was approximated via reference gene primer amplification. Produced via immunoSEQ multiplex PCR; TCRdb's table is partial and in-frame only. That table supplies the V and J calls and clone size; D and trimming were determined from the DNA. Of fewer than 250,000 clones listed, around 84% were seen once; the top ten hold roughly 20%. The CDR3 is 17 amino acids. Germline V gene lookup returns CDR1 MNHNS and CDR2 SASEGT. The V end was cut by 3 bases, the J end by 5 bases, with 22 bases between. The source material was peripheral blood. The chain carries TRBV6-1 and TRBJ2-5; maybe TRBD2 (6 bases). This TCR derives from a human donor in a cohort sampled during active COVID-19. This CDR3 is CASSEARFVEGWETQYF. DNA for the CDR3: TGTGCCAGCAGTGAGGCCCGTTTTGTGGAGGGCTGGGAGACCCAGTACTTC.